These T cell receptor beta chains were read from a single sample in a study of blood T cell repertoires in COVID-19. Produced via immunoSEQ multiplex PCR; TCRdb's table is partial and in-frame only. Here the sample spans about 250,000 clones, about 88% being singletons. Source material: peripheral blood. The source is a woman in her thirties or forties who had recovered from COVID-19. Both conserved end residues are part of each CDR3. The order of the fields is J gene, V gene, D gene, clone size, CDR3 protein, CDR3 DNA. D genes are given only for firm matches. A row's size may be missing; if present it is once, few, many or a size class.

j_call: TRBJ2-5; v_call: TRBV10-2; d_call: TRBD2; clone_size: -; cdr3_aa: CASSESVAGFETQYF; cdr3_nt: TGCGCCAGCAGTGAGTCGGTAGCGGGGTTTGAGACCCAGTACTTC
j_call: TRBJ1-5; v_call: TRBV19; d_call: -; clone_size: once; cdr3_aa: CASSIGRGGVQPQHF; cdr3_nt: TGTGCCAGTAGTATAGGACGGGGGGGAGTTCAGCCCCAGCATTTT
j_call: TRBJ1-1; v_call: TRBV3-1/TRBV3-2; d_call: TRBD1; clone_size: -; cdr3_aa: CASSQRTDRGTEAFF; cdr3_nt: TGTGCCAGCAGCCAACGCACAGACAGGGGGACTGAAGCTTTCTTT
j_call: TRBJ2-3; v_call: TRBV6-2/TRBV6-3; d_call: TRBD1; clone_size: -; cdr3_aa: CASSDPQGASTDTQYF; cdr3_nt: TGTGCCAGCAGCGACCCCCAGGGGGCTAGCACAGATACGCAGTATTTT
j_call: TRBJ1-5; v_call: TRBV5-6; d_call: -; clone_size: -; cdr3_aa: CASSVRGSNQPQHF; cdr3_nt: TGTGCCAGCAGCGTCCGGGGTAGCAATCAGCCCCAGCATTTT
j_call: TRBJ1-2; v_call: TRBV19; d_call: TRBD1; clone_size: few; cdr3_aa: CASSVGTAYGYTF; cdr3_nt: TGTGCCAGTAGTGTCGGGACAGCCTATGGCTACACCTTC
j_call: TRBJ1-2; v_call: TRBV6-6; d_call: -; clone_size: once; cdr3_aa: CASSYGGPGDYGYTF; cdr3_nt: TGTGCCAGCAGTTACGGCGGCCCAGGGGACTATGGCTACACCTTC
j_call: TRBJ1-5; v_call: TRBV6-5; d_call: -; clone_size: once; cdr3_aa: CASSYSTGYQPQHF; cdr3_nt: TGTGCCAGCAGTTACTCGACCGGGTACCAGCCCCAGCATTTT
j_call: TRBJ2-5; v_call: TRBV14; d_call: TRBD2; clone_size: few; cdr3_aa: CASSPLGGGRGQETQYF; cdr3_nt: TGTGCCAGCAGCCCCCTCGGTGGCGGGAGAGGCCAAGAGACCCAGTACTTC
j_call: TRBJ2-5; v_call: TRBV28; d_call: TRBD1; clone_size: -; cdr3_aa: CASSSGGSKTQYF; cdr3_nt: TGTGCCAGCAGCTCAGGGGGCTCGAAGACCCAGTACTTC
j_call: TRBJ1-4; v_call: TRBV28; d_call: TRBD1; clone_size: -; cdr3_aa: CASSSPGTGDEKLFF; cdr3_nt: TGTGCCAGCAGTTCCCCCGGGACAGGGGATGAAAAACTGTTTTTT
j_call: TRBJ2-7; v_call: TRBV11-2; d_call: TRBD1; clone_size: -; cdr3_aa: CASSLGPDRGYEQYF; cdr3_nt: TGTGCCAGCAGCTTAGGTCCGGACAGGGGATACGAGCAGTACTTC
j_call: TRBJ2-2; v_call: TRBV6-6; d_call: TRBD1; clone_size: -; cdr3_aa: CASRAGTGRIGELFF; cdr3_nt: TGTGCCAGCAGAGCCGGGACAGGGAGGATCGGGGAGCTGTTTTTT
j_call: TRBJ1-4; v_call: TRBV30; d_call: TRBD1; clone_size: -; cdr3_aa: CAFNRGEVAEKLFF; cdr3_nt: TGTGCTTTTAACAGGGGCGAAGTAGCTGAAAAACTGTTTTTT
j_call: TRBJ2-7; v_call: TRBV5-1; d_call: TRBD2; clone_size: -; cdr3_aa: CASSWSGTSGYEQYF; cdr3_nt: TGCGCCAGCAGCTGGTCCGGGACTAGCGGGTACGAGCAGTACTTC
j_call: TRBJ1-4; v_call: TRBV4-2; d_call: -; clone_size: -; cdr3_aa: CASSQAEQSTNEKLFF; cdr3_nt: TGTGCCAGCAGCCAGGCCGAACAGTCAACTAATGAAAAACTGTTTTTT
j_call: TRBJ2-5; v_call: TRBV19; d_call: -; clone_size: -; cdr3_aa: CASSVGSFLYQETQYF; cdr3_nt: TGTGCCAGTAGTGTCGGGAGTTTTCTGTACCAAGAGACCCAGTACTTC
j_call: TRBJ2-7; v_call: TRBV27; d_call: -; clone_size: -; cdr3_aa: CASGIADSYEQYF; cdr3_nt: TGTGCCAGCGGAATAGCGGACTCCTACGAGCAGTACTTC
j_call: TRBJ1-5; v_call: TRBV7-9; d_call: -; clone_size: -; cdr3_aa: CASSPGGGGNQPQHF; cdr3_nt: TGTGCCAGCAGTCCCGGGGGTGGCGGTAATCAGCCCCAGCATTTT
j_call: TRBJ2-7; v_call: TRBV9; d_call: TRBD2; clone_size: many; cdr3_aa: CASSPRGVQYEQYF; cdr3_nt: TGTGCCAGCAGCCCTCGGGGGGTGCAGTACGAGCAGTACTTC
j_call: TRBJ1-2; v_call: TRBV10-3; d_call: -; clone_size: -; cdr3_aa: CAISASYGYTF; cdr3_nt: TGTGCCATCAGTGCTTCCTATGGCTACACCTTC
j_call: TRBJ2-6; v_call: TRBV6-7; d_call: -; clone_size: -; cdr3_aa: CASSQDKSGANVLTF; cdr3_nt: TGTGCCAGCAGTCAGGACAAGTCTGGGGCCAACGTCCTGACTTTC
j_call: TRBJ1-4; v_call: TRBV5-3; d_call: -; clone_size: once; cdr3_aa: CARSLRQPLTSATNEKLFF; cdr3_nt: TGTGCCAGAAGCTTGCGACAGCCCCTTACCTCTGCAACTAATGAAAAACTGTTTTTT
j_call: TRBJ2-7; v_call: TRBV28; d_call: TRBD1; clone_size: -; cdr3_aa: CASSFPGQGVSYEQYF; cdr3_nt: TGTGCCAGCAGTTTCCCCGGACAGGGGGTTTCCTACGAGCAGTACTTC
j_call: TRBJ2-7; v_call: TRBV19; d_call: TRBD1; clone_size: -; cdr3_aa: CATPSGDRGLKNGSYEQYF; cdr3_nt: TGTGCCACTCCCTCAGGTGACAGGGGATTGAAGAACGGTTCCTACGAGCAGTACTTC
j_call: TRBJ2-1; v_call: TRBV7-3; d_call: TRBD2; clone_size: -; cdr3_aa: CASSYSRTSPNEQFF; cdr3_nt: TGTGCCAGCAGTTATTCACGGACTAGCCCCAATGAGCAGTTCTTC
j_call: TRBJ2-1; v_call: TRBV5-1; d_call: TRBD2; clone_size: -; cdr3_aa: CASSLVAGTYNEQFF; cdr3_nt: TGCGCCAGCAGCTTGGTAGCGGGCACCTACAATGAGCAGTTCTTC
j_call: TRBJ1-1; v_call: TRBV20-1; d_call: -; clone_size: -; cdr3_aa: CSASSVNTEAFF; cdr3_nt: TGCAGTGCTAGTTCCGTTAACACTGAAGCTTTCTTT
j_call: TRBJ2-3; v_call: TRBV30; d_call: -; clone_size: -; cdr3_aa: CAWSVIQDTQYF; cdr3_nt: TGTGCCTGGAGTGTAATACAGGATACGCAGTATTTT
j_call: TRBJ1-2; v_call: TRBV6-5; d_call: -; clone_size: few; cdr3_aa: CASKMTANYGYTF; cdr3_nt: TGTGCCAGCAAAATGACAGCTAACTATGGCTACACCTTC
j_call: TRBJ1-1; v_call: TRBV5-4; d_call: TRBD1; clone_size: -; cdr3_aa: CASSLRTGENTEAFF; cdr3_nt: TGTGCCAGCAGCTTAAGGACAGGGGAAAACACTGAAGCTTTCTTT
j_call: TRBJ1-6; v_call: TRBV28; d_call: TRBD1; clone_size: -; cdr3_aa: CASRRTGTGVSYNSPLHF; cdr3_nt: TGTGCCAGCAGACGTACCGGGACAGGGGTCTCCTATAATTCACCCCTCCACTTT
j_call: TRBJ2-2; v_call: TRBV11-2; d_call: -; clone_size: once; cdr3_aa: CASSLEMLGLSNTGELFF; cdr3_nt: TGTGCCAGCAGCTTAGAAATGTTGGGACTTTCGAACACCGGGGAGCTGTTTTTT
j_call: TRBJ2-5; v_call: TRBV7-9; d_call: TRBD2; clone_size: -; cdr3_aa: CASTRAGRGETQYF; cdr3_nt: TGTGCCAGCACCCGAGCGGGGAGGGGAGAGACCCAGTACTTC
j_call: TRBJ2-3; v_call: TRBV11-2; d_call: TRBD2; clone_size: -; cdr3_aa: CASSKLAGGAPITQYF; cdr3_nt: TGTGCCAGCAGCAAACTAGCGGGGGGTGCCCCGATTACGCAGTATTTT
j_call: TRBJ2-7; v_call: TRBV3-1/TRBV3-2; d_call: TRBD2; clone_size: -; cdr3_aa: CASTPTSGGIYEQYF; cdr3_nt: TGTGCCAGCACCCCTACTTCGGGGGGGATCTACGAGCAGTACTTC
j_call: TRBJ2-7; v_call: TRBV11-2; d_call: -; clone_size: -; cdr3_aa: CASSFITGSYEQYF; cdr3_nt: TGTGCCAGCAGCTTCATTACCGGTTCCTACGAGCAGTACTTC
j_call: TRBJ2-5; v_call: TRBV7-9; d_call: TRBD1; clone_size: -; cdr3_aa: CASKQGRETQYF; cdr3_nt: TGTGCCAGCAAACAGGGGAGAGAGACCCAGTACTTC
j_call: TRBJ1-2; v_call: TRBV19; d_call: -; clone_size: -; cdr3_aa: CASARQTSRYTF; cdr3_nt: TGTGCCAGTGCCCGCCAGACAAGCCGCTACACCTTC
j_call: TRBJ2-1; v_call: TRBV5-1; d_call: -; clone_size: few; cdr3_aa: CASSLVVRNEQFF; cdr3_nt: TGCGCCAGCAGCTTGGTGGTCCGGAATGAGCAGTTCTTC
j_call: TRBJ2-7; v_call: TRBV5-1; d_call: -; clone_size: -; cdr3_aa: CASSLAGASSYEQYF; cdr3_nt: TGCGCCAGCAGCTTGGCCGGAGCTAGCTCCTACGAGCAGTACTTC